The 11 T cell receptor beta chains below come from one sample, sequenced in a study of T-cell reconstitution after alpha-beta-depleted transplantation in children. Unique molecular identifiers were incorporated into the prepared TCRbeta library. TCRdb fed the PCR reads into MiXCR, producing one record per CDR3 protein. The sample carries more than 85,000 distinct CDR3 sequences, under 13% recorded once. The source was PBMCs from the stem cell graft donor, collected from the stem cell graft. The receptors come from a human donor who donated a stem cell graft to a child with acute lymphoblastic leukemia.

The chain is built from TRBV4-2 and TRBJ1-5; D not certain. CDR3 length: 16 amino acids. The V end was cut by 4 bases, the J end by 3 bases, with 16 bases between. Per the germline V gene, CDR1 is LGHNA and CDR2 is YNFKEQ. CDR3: CASSPGCQRNNQPQHF. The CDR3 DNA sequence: TGTGCCAGCAGCCCCGGGTGCCAGCGGAACAATCAGCCCCAGCATTTT.

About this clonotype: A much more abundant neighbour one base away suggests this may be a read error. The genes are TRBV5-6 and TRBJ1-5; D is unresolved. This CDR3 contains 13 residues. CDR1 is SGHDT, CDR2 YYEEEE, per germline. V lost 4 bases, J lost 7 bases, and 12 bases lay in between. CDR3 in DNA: TGTGCCAGCAGCGCCGGATTCGGGCAGCCCCAGCATTTT. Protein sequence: CASSAGFGQPQHF.

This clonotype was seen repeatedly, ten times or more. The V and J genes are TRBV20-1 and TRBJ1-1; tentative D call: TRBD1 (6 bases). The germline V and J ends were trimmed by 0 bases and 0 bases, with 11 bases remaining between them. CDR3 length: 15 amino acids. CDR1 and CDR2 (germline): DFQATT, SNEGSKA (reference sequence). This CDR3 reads CSARDGGPMNTEAFF. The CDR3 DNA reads TGCAGTGCTAGAGATGGGGGCCCGATGAACACTGAAGCTTTCTTT.

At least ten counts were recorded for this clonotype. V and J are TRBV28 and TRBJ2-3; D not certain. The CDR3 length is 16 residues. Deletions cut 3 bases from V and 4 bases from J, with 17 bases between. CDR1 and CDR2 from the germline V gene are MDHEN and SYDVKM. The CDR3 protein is CASSFLAKTGADTQYF. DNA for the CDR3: TGTGCCAGCAGTTTTTTGGCAAAAACTGGGGCAGATACGCAGTATTTT.

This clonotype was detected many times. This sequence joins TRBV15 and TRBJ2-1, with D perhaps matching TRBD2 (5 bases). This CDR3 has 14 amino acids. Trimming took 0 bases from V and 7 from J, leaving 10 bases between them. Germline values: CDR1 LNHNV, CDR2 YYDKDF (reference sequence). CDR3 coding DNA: TGTGCCACCAGCAGAGAAGGGAGTCGTAATGAGCAGTTCTTC. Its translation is CATSREGSRNEQFF. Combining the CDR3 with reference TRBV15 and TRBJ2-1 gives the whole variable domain DAMVIQNPRYQVTQFGKPVTLSCSQTLNHNVMYWYQQKSSQAPKLLFHYYDKDFNNEADTPDNFQSRRPNTSFCFLDIRSPGLGDTAMYLCATSREGSRNEQFFGPGTRLTVL.

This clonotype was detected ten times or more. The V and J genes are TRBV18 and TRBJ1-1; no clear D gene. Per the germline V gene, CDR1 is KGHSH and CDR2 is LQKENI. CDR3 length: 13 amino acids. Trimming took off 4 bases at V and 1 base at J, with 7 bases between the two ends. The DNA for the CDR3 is TGTGCCAGCTCACTCGAGTCGAACACTGAAGCTTTCTTT. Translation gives CASSLESNTEAFF.

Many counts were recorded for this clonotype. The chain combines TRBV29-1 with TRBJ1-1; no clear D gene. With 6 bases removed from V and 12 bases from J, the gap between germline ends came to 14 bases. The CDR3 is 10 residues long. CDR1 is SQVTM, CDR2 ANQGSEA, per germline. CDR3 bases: TGCAGCGTATTGTGGGGAGCAACTTTCTTT. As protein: CSVLWGATFF.

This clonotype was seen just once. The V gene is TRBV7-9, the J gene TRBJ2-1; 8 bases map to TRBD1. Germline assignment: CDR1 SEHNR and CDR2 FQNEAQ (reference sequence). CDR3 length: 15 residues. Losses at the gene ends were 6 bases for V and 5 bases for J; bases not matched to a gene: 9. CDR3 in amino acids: CASRPPGGVNNEQFF. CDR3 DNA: TGTGCCAGCAGGCCCCCAGGGGGCGTTAACAATGAGCAGTTCTTC.

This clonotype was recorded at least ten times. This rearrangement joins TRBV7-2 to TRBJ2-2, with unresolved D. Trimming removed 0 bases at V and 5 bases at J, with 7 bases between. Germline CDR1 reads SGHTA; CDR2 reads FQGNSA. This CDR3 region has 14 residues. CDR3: CASSLAGRTGELFF. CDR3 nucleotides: TGTGCCAGCAGCTTAGCCGGACGGACCGGGGAGCTGTTTTTT.

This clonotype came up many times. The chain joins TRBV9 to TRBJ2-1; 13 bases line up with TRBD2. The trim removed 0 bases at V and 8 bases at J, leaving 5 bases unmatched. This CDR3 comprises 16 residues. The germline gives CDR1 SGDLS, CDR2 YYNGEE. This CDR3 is CASSVAVGLAGDEQFF. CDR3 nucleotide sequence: TGTGCCAGCAGCGTAGCTGTCGGACTAGCGGGAGATGAGCAGTTCTTC. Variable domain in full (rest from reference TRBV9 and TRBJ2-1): DSGVTQTPKHLITATGQRVTLRCSPRSGDLSVYWYQQSLDQGLQFLIQYYNGEERAKGNILERFSAQQFPDLHSELNLSSLELGDSALYFCASSVAVGLAGDEQFFGPGTRLTVL.

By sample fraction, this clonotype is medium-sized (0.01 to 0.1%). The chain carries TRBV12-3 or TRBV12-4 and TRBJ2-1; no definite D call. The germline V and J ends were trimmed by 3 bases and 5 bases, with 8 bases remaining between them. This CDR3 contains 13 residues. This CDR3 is CASSLNQNNEQFF. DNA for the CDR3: TGTGCCAGCAGTTTGAACCAGAACAATGAGCAGTTCTTC.